The T cell receptor (beta chain) described here comes from a study of cytomegalovirus exposure and HLA in healthy donors. Study-level points and caveats: Three of the chains that were CMV-associated were confirmed in vitro to be specific for CMV antigens. It was found in a later analysis that first-cohort TCR clusters tended to co-occur in the 120 validation repertoires.

Points on this clone: Its specificity is unknown.

Germline V gene data show CDR1 as MDHEN and CDR2 as SYDVKM. CDR3 size: 12 residues. Trimming cost V 5 bases and J 5 bases; bases outside gene matches: 3. The data were produced by immunoSEQ multiplex PCR, yet TCRdb's version contains in-frame clones alone and is incomplete. The sample holds 130,000 or so clones, roughly 89% seen once. Sequenced material: PBMCs. This sequence joins TRBV28 and TRBJ2-7; 7 bases align to TRBD1. The TCR was taken from a man aged 25 to 45 in good health and CMV-seronegative. The CDR3 reads CASSPGTDEQYF. CDR3 DNA sequence: TGTGCCAGCAGTCCAGGGACAGACGAGCAGTACTTC.